Sequencing of this T cell receptor beta chain was carried out in a study of blood T cell repertoires in COVID-19. In the source study's methods: Cell counts per sample came from amplifying reference gene primers. Measured with immunoSEQ multiplex PCR; TCRdb has only the in-frame clones, and not every one. V and J calls and clone size are those listed in that table; D and trimming were worked out from the DNA. The table shows some 100,000 clones, with 85% to 95% occurring only once. The germline CDR1 and CDR2 sequences are SGHRS and YFSETQ. Trimming pared 0 bases from V and 3 bases from J, leaving 10 bases between. The CDR3 is 14 amino acids.

The receptor comes from a man aged 50-59 years with active COVID-19. The V gene is TRBV5-1, the J gene TRBJ2-7; TRBD1 might be the D (5 bases). Sequencing was done on a sample of peripheral blood. This CDR3 is CASSLEGANYEQYF. DNA for the CDR3: TGCGCCAGCAGCTTGGAAGGGGCCAACTACGAGCAGTACTTC. The entire variable domain, with the rest obtained from reference TRBV5-1 and TRBJ2-7, is as follows: KAGVTQTPRYLIKTRGQQVTLSCSPISGHRSVSWYQQTPGQGLQFLFEYFSETQRNKGNFPGRFSGRQFSNSRSEMNVSTLELGDSALYLCASSLEGANYEQYFGPGTRLTVT.